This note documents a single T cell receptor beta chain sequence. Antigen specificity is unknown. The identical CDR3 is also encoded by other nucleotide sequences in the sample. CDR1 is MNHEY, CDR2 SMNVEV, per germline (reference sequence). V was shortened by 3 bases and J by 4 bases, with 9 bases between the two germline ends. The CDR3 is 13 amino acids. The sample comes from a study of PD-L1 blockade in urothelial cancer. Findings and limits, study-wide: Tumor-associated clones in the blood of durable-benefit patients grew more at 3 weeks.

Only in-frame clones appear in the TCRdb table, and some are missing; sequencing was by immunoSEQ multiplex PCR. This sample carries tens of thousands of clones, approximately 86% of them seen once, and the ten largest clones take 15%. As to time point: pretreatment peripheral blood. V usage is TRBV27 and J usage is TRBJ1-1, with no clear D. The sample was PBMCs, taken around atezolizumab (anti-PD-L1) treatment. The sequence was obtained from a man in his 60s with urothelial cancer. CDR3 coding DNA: TGTGCCAGCAGTTTGAGGCCGAGCACTGAAGCTTTCTTT. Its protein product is CASSLRPSTEAFF.